Sequencing of this T cell receptor beta chain was carried out in a study of blood T cell repertoires in COVID-19. Overall study: The United States, Italy and Spain supplied acute and convalescent COVID-19 samples. T cells, B-cell-depleted T cells, or PBMCs provided the cDNA or gDNA that served as material.

As handled by the study authors: Estimation of nucleated cell counts was performed using reference gene primer amplification. Sequencing used immunoSEQ multiplex PCR; TCRdb keeps in-frame clones, though not all of them. V, J and clone size derive from that table, while D and trimming were established from the DNA sequence. The top ten clones hold 1% to 1.5% of a sample with over 200,000 clones, 90% to 95% of them seen once. This TCR derives from a man aged 25 to 45 with acute or convalescent COVID-19. The sequenced material came from peripheral blood.

Written as DNA, the CDR3 is TGTGCCAGCAGTTCACAGGGGGTGAACGAGCAGTACTTC. Translating gives CASSSQGVNEQYF. The chain uses TRBV28 and TRBJ2-7; 8 positions match TRBD1. Trimming at V came to 4 bases and at J to 5 bases, leaving 4 bases not matched to a gene. There are 13 residues in the CDR3. CDR1 is MDHEN and CDR2 is SYDVKM in the germline V gene.